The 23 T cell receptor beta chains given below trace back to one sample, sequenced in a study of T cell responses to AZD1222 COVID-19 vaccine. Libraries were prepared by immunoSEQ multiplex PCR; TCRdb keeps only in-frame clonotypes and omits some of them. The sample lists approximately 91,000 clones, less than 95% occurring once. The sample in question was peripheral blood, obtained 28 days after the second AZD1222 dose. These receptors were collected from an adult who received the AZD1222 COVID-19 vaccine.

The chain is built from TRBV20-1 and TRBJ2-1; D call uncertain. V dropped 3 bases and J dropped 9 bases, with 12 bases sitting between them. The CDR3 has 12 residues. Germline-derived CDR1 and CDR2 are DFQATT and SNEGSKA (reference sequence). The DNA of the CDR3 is TGCAGTGCTAGTAATCAGGCAGGTGAGCAGTTCTTC. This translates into CSASNQAGEQFF.

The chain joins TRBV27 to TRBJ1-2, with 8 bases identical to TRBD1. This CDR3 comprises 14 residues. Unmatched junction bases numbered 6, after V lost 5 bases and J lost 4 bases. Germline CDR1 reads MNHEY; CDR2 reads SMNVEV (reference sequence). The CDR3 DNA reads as TGTGCCAGCAGTGCAGGGGGCGCAACCTATGGCTACACCTTC. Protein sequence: CASSAGGATYGYTF.

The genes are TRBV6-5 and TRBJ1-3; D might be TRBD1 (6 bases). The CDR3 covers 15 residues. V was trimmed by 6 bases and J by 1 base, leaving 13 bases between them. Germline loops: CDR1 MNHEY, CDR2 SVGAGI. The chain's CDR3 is CASRGQGRSGNTIYF. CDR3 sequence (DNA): TGTGCCAGCAGGGGTCAGGGGCGTTCTGGAAACACCATATATTTT.

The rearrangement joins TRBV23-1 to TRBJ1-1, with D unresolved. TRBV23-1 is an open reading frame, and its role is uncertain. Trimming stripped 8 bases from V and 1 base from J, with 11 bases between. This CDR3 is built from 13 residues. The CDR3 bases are TGCGCCAGCTCCCCAGGAAAGAACACTGAAGCTTTCTTT. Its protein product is CASSPGKNTEAFF.

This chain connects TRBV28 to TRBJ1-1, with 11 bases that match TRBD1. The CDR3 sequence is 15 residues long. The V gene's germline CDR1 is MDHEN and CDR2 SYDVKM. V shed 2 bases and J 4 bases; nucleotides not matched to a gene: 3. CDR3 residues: CASSLRTGGFTEAFF. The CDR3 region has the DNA TGTGCCAGCAGTTTAAGGACAGGGGGCTTCACTGAAGCTTTCTTT. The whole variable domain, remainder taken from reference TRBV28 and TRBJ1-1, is DVKVTQSSRYLVKRTGEKVFLECVQDMDHENMFWYRQDPGLGLRLIYFSYDVKMKEKGDIPEGYSVSREKKERFSLILESASTNQTSMYLCASSLRTGGFTEAFFGQGTRLTVV.

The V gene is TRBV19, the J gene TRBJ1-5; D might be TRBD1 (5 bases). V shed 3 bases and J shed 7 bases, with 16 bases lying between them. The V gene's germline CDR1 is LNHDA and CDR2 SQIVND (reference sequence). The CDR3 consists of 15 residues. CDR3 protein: CASSIGRGQGQPQHF. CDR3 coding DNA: TGTGCCAGTAGTATCGGGAGGGGCCAGGGACAGCCCCAGCATTTT.

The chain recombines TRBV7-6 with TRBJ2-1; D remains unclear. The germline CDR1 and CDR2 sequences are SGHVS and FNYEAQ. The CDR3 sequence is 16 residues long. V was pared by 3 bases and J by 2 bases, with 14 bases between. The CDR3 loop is CASSFARVAAYNEQFF. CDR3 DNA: TGTGCCAGCAGCTTTGCCCGGGTGGCCGCCTACAATGAGCAGTTCTTC.

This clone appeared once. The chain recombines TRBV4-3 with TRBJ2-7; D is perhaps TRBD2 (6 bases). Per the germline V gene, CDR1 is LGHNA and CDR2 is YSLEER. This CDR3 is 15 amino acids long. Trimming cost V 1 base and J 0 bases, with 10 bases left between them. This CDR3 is CASSQGAGSSYEQYF. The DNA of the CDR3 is TGCGCCAGCAGCCAAGGGGCGGGAAGCTCCTACGAGCAGTACTTC.

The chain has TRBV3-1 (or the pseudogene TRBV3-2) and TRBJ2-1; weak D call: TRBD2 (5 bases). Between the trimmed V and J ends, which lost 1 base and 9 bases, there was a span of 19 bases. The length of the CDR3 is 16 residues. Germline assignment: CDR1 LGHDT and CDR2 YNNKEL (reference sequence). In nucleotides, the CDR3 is TGTGCCAGCAGCCAAGTCCCCTTACGGCGGAGGACTGAGCAGTTCTTC. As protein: CASSQVPLRRRTEQFF.

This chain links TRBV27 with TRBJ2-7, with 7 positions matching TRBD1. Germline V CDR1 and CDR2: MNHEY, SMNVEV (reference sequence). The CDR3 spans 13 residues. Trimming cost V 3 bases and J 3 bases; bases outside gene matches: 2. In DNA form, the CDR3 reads TGTGCCAGCAGTTTGGGACAGAACTACGAGCAGTACTTC. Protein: CASSLGQNYEQYF.

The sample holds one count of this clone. CDR3 amino acids: CASSEATLAGGKADTQYF. DNA for the CDR3: TGTGCCAGCAGTGAAGCTACCTTAGCGGGAGGGAAGGCAGATACGCAGTATTTT. This chain uses TRBV6-1 with TRBJ2-3, with 11 bases matching TRBD2. Germline CDR1 and CDR2: MNHNS and SASEGT. This CDR3 has 18 amino acids. Germline trimming cut 0 bases from V and 4 bases from J; bases unmatched to any gene: 9.

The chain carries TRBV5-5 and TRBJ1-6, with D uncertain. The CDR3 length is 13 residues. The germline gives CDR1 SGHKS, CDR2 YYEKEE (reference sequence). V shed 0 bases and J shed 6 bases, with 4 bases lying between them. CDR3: CASSLDSNSPLHF. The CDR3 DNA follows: TGTGCCAGCAGCTTGGACAGTAATTCACCCCTCCACTTT.

For the CDR3, the DNA is TGTGCCAGCAGCTTAGCGGAGGACTACGAGCAGTACTTC. Protein: CASSLAEDYEQYF. The chain recombines TRBV7-2 with TRBJ2-7; D is possibly TRBD2 (5 bases). CDR1 is SGHTA and CDR2 is FQGNSA in the germline V gene. The CDR3 contains 13 residues. With 0 bases removed from V and 3 bases from J, the gap between germline ends came to 6 bases. Supplemented by reference TRBV7-2 and TRBJ2-7, the full variable domain reads GAGVSQSPSNKVTEKGKDVELRCDPISGHTALYWYRQSLGQGLEFLIYFQGNSAPDKSGLPSDRFSAERTGGSVSTLTIQRTQQEDSAVYLCASSLAEDYEQYFGPGTRLTVT.

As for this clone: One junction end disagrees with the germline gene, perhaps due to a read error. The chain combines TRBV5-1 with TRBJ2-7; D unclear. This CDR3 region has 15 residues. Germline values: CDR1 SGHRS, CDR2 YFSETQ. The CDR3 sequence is CASRLEPRPSYEQYF. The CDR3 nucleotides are TGCGCCAGCAGATTGGAGCCCCGCCCCTCCTACGAGCAGTACTTC.

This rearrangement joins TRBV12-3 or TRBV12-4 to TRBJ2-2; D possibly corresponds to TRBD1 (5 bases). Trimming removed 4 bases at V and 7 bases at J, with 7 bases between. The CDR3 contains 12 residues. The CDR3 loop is CASSYRGGELFF. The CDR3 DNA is TGTGCCAGCAGTTATAGGGGCGGGGAGCTGTTTTTT.

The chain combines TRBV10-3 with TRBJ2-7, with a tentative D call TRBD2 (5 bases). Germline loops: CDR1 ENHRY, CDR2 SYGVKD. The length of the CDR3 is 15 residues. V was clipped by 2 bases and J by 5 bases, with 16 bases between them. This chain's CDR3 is CAISEGLHASHEQYF. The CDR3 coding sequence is TGTGCCATCAGTGAGGGACTCCACGCGAGCCACGAGCAGTACTTC.

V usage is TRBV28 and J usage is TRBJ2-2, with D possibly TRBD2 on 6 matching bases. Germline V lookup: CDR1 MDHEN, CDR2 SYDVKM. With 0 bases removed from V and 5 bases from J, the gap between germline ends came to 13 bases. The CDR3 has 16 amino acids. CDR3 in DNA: TGTGCCAGCAGTTTATGGGGCCAGGGAGGAACCGGGGAGCTGTTTTTT. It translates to CASSLWGQGGTGELFF.

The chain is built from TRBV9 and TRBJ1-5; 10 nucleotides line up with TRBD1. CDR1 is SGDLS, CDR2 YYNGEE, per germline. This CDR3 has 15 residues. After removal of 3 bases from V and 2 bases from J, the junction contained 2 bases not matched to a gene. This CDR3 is CASSATGGGNQPQHF. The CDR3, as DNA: TGTGCCAGCAGCGCGACAGGGGGCGGCAATCAGCCCCAGCATTTT.

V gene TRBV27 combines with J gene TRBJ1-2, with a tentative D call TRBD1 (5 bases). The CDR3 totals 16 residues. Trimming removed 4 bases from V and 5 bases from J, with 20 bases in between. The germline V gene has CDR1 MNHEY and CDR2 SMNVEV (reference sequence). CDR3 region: CASSSLPGGVGYGYTF. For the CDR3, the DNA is TGTGCCAGCAGTTCCCTCCCGGGGGGAGTCGGGTATGGCTACACCTTC.

The CDR3 DNA reads as TGCAGCGTTCCTCGGACAGGGAAAGAGACCCAGTACTTC. Translation gives CSVPRTGKETQYF. This chain connects TRBV29-1 to TRBJ2-5; 8 nucleotides line up with TRBD1. The CDR3 consists of 13 residues. Germline lookup yields CDR1 SQVTM and CDR2 ANQGSEA. The ends lost 5 bases at V and 3 bases at J; junction bases unmatched: 5.

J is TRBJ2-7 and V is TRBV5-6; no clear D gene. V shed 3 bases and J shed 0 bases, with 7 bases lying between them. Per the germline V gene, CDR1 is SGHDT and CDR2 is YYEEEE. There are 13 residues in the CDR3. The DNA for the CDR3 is TGTGCCAGCAGCTACAGCAGCTCCTACGAGCAGTACTTC. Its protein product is CASSYSSSYEQYF.

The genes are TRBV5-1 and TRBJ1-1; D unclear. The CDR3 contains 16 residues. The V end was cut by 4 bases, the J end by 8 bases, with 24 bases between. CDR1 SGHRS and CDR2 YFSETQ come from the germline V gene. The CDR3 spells CASSPTPSGAPTEAFF. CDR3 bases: TGCGCCAGCAGCCCGACGCCGTCGGGAGCCCCCACGGAAGCTTTCTTT.

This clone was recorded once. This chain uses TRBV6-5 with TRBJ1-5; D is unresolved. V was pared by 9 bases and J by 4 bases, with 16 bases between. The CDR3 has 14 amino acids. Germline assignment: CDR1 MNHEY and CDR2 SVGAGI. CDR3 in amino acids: CASQRDAPNQPQHF. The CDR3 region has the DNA TGTGCCAGTCAGCGGGATGCCCCGAATCAGCCCCAGCATTTT.